This T cell receptor beta chain was documented in a study of CD8+ T cells in alopecia areata. RNA was isolated and reverse transcribed to cDNA, the sequencing template. Here immunoSEQ multiplex PCR was the method, and the copy in TCRdb shows in-frame clones only, minus some. The table includes hundreds of thousands of clones, around two thirds detected once. This clone was seen more than once but under ten times. There are 14 residues in the CDR3. CDR1 SGHRS and CDR2 YFSETQ come from the germline V gene. Deletions cut 5 bases from V and 10 bases from J, with 16 bases between. The clonotype was recovered from a human donor with alopecia areata. This chain uses TRBV5-1 with TRBJ1-6; possibly TRBD1 for D (5 bases). Sequenced material: CD4+ T cells sorted from blood, taken at week 0. CDR3 nucleotide sequence: TGCGCCAGCAGTCGGGACGGCTTTGGATCACCCCTCCACTTT. It specifies CASSRDGFGSPLHF.